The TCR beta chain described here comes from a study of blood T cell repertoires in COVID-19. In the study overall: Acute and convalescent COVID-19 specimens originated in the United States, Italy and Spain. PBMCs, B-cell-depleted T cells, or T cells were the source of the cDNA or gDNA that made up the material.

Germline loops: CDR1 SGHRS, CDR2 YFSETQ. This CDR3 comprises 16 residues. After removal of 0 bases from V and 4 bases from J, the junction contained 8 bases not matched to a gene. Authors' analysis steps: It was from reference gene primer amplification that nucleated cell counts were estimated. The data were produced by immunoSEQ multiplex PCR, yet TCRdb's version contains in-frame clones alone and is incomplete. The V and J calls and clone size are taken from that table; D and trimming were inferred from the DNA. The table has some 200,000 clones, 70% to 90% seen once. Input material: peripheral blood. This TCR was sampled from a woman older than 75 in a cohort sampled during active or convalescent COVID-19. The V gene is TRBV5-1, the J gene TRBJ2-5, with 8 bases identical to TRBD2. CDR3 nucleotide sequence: TGCGCCAGCAGCTTGGGCTCGGGGGGGCGCCCAGAGACCCAGTACTTC. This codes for CASSLGSGGRPETQYF.